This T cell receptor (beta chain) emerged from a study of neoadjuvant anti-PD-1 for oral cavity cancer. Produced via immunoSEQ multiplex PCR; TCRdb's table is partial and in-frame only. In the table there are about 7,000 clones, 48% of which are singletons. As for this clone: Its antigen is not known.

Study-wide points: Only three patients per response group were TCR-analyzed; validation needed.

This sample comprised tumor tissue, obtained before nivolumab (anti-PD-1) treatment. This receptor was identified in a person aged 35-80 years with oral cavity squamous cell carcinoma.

The CDR3 nucleotides read TGTGCCAGTAGCCTGACTAGCGGGACCACAGATACGCAGTATTTT. Its protein is CASSLTSGTTDTQYF. This sequence joins TRBV19 and TRBJ2-3; 11 bases agree with TRBD2. Per the germline V gene, CDR1 is LNHDA and CDR2 is SQIVND (reference sequence). V lost 6 bases and J lost 2; bases outside the gene matches: 4. The CDR3 is 15 residues long.